This TCR beta chain was identified in a study of blood T cell repertoires in COVID-19. Study information: Donors in the United States, Italy and Spain gave samples during acute or convalescent COVID-19. T cells, B-cell-depleted T cells, or PBMCs provided the cDNA or gDNA that served as material.

As originally analysed: From reference gene primer amplification, estimates of nucleated cell counts were derived. Clones were sequenced by immunoSEQ multiplex PCR, and TCRdb holds only the in-frame ones, with some missing. V, J and clone size are taken as reported in that table, and D and trimming were inferred from the DNA itself. The repertoire holds about 160,000 clones, with just under 95% as singletons. The CDR3 runs 15 residues. CDR1 and CDR2 (germline): SGDLS, YYNGEE. V lost 4 bases to trimming and J lost 1 base, with 14 bases between them. The sample taken for sequencing was peripheral blood. The TCR comes from a woman between 50 and 59 years old with acute or convalescent COVID-19. The chain has TRBV9 and TRBJ1-1; tentatively, D is TRBD1 (6 bases). As DNA, the CDR3 is TGTGCCAGCAGCCTACAGGGAGAGAAGAACACTGAAGCTTTCTTT. It specifies CASSLQGEKNTEAFF.